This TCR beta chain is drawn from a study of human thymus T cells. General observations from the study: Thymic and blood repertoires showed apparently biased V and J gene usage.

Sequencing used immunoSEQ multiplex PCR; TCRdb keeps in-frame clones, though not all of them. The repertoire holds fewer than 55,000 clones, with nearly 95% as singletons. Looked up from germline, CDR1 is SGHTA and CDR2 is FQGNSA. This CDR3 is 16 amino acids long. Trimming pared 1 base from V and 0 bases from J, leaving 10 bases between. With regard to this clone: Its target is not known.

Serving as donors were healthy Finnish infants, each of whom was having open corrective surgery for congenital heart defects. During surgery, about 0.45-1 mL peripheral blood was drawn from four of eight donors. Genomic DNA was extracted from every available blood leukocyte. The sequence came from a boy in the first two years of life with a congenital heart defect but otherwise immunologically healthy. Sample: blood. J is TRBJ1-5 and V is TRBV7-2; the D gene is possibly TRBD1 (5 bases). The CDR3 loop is CASSLVGAYSNQPQHF. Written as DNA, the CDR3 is TGTGCCAGCAGCTTAGTAGGGGCTTATAGCAATCAGCCCCAGCATTTT.